This TCR beta chain was captured in a study of cytomegalovirus exposure and HLA in healthy donors. Study-wide findings and caveats: Cytomegalovirus association was listed for roughly 160 TCR beta chains. A classifier reportedly called cytomegalovirus status with high sensitivity and specificity.

In the case of this clone: Its antigen is unknown.

TCRdb's copy holds only in-frame clones and misses some; the assay was immunoSEQ multiplex PCR. The sample shows some 150,000 clones, roughly 91% of them seen only once. After removal of 7 bases from V and 4 bases from J, the junction contained 5 bases not matched to a gene. Germline V gives CDR1 MDHEN, CDR2 SYDVKM. The CDR3 has 13 amino acids. Donors were drawn from the approximately 120-subject validation cohort, separate from the 666-subject first cohort. This receptor was taken from a woman younger than 30 in good health and CMV-seropositive. The chain carries TRBV28 and TRBJ1-1; the match to TRBD1 covers 8 bases. Sequenced sample: PBMCs. The CDR3 nucleotides read TGTGCCAGCATTGCAGGGGGCGGCACTGAAGCTTTCTTT. Translation gives CASIAGGGTEAFF.